This is a list of T cell receptor beta chains from one sample in a study of CD8 T cells in ankylosing spondylitis. MiXCR, applied by TCRdb to the 5' RACE reads, yields one record per CDR3 protein. The table shows roughly 250,000 distinct CDR3 sequences, with roughly 8.6% occurring only once. Sequenced material: blood, either unsorted or a sorted T cell fraction (not recorded which). The receptor source for this set is a male donor with ankylosing spondylitis or in good health (not recorded which). Each CDR3 is given with its conserved first and last residue. Each record gives: V gene, clone size, D gene, J gene, CDR3 length, CDR3 protein, CDR3 DNA. The D gene is left open where the match is weak. Rows give clone size only sometimes, using once, few, many, or a class for an expanded clone.

>TRBV20-1|many|.|TRBJ2-7|12
CSVATSPFEQYF
TGCAGTGTCGCCACCAGCCCCTTCGAGCAGTACTTC
>TRBV2|.|TRBD2|TRBJ2-1|12
CASSEVGTTQFF
TGTGCCAGCAGTGAAGTCGGGACTACGCAGTTCTTC
>TRBV4-2|many|.|TRBJ2-1|14
CASSQAPEIAEQFF
TGTGCCAGCAGCCAAGCCCCTGAAATAGCTGAGCAGTTCTTC
>TRBV30|many|.|TRBJ1-1|13
CAWRSGHGTEAFF
TGTGCCTGGAGGTCAGGGCATGGCACTGAAGCTTTCTTT
>TRBV6-2/TRBV6-3|many|TRBD2|TRBJ2-5|13
CASSPGGLETQYF
TGTGCCAGCAGTCCGGGAGGGCTAGAGACCCAGTACTTC
>TRBV20-1|few|TRBD2|TRBJ2-1|15
CSARRTSGTDNEQFF
TGCAGTGCTAGGAGGACTAGCGGTACAGACAATGAGCAGTTCTTC
>TRBV19|few|TRBD2|TRBJ2-1|17
CASSGLEGGGAIDEQFF
TGTGCCAGTAGTGGCCTCGAGGGCGGGGGGGCCATAGATGAGCAGTTCTTC
>TRBV6-5|many|TRBD2|TRBJ2-7|15
CASSYSGDYSYEQYF
TGTGCCAGCAGTTACTCGGGGGACTACTCCTACGAGCAGTACTTC
>TRBV20-1|few|TRBD1|TRBJ2-7|14
CSARVGGPTYEQYF
TGCAGTGCTAGAGTAGGGGGCCCGACCTACGAGCAGTACTTC
>TRBV5-1|many|.|TRBJ1-1|15
CASSSGRGRETEAFF
TGCGCCAGCAGCTCGGGTCGAGGGCGGGAGACTGAAGCTTTCTTT
>TRBV20-1|many|.|TRBJ2-2|16
CSARDQMGPNTGELFF
TGCAGTGCTAGAGATCAGATGGGCCCGAACACCGGGGAGCTGTTTTTT
>TRBV6-5|many|.|TRBJ2-7|12
CASTMSSYEQYF
TGTGCCAGCACTATGAGCTCCTACGAGCAGTACTTC
>TRBV5-5|many|.|TRBJ2-1|16
CASSPTVAVSYNEQFF
TGTGCCAGCAGTCCAACTGTAGCCGTTTCCTACAATGAGCAGTTCTTC
>TRBV19|.|TRBD1|TRBJ1-3|14
CASSTPGQGNTIYF
TGTGCCAGTAGTACTCCGGGACAGGGAAACACCATATATTTT
>TRBV6-1|few|.|TRBJ2-7|14
CASTRSGYTYEQYF
TGTGCCAGCACCAGGAGCGGGTATACCTACGAGCAGTACTTC
>TRBV4-3|few|.|TRBJ2-6|17
CASSQDRGHSGANVLTF
TGCGCCAGCAGCCAAGATCGCGGTCACTCTGGGGCCAACGTCCTGACTTTC
>TRBV5-6|.|.|TRBJ2-6|17
CASSPTIREYGANVLTF
TGTGCCAGCAGCCCAACTATCAGGGAGTACGGGGCCAACGTCCTGACTTTC
>TRBV7-2|many|.|TRBJ1-2|14
CASSFGAGFYGYTF
TGTGCCAGCAGCTTCGGGGCGGGATTTTATGGCTACACCTTC
>TRBV9|many|.|TRBJ2-6|16
CASSEREGSGANVLTF
TGTGCCAGCAGCGAAAGAGAGGGGTCTGGGGCCAACGTCCTGACTTTC
>TRBV20-1|.|TRBD1|TRBJ1-5|13
CSARDRGLQPQHF
TGCAGTGCCCGCGACAGGGGGCTTCAGCCCCAGCATTTT
>TRBV20-1|many|.|TRBJ1-1|10
CSASSAEAFF
TGCAGTGCTTCTAGTGCTGAAGCTTTCTTT
>TRBV29-1|many|.|TRBJ1-1|12
CSVVRGNTEAFF
TGCAGCGTTGTCAGGGGTAACACTGAAGCTTTCTTT
>TRBV20-1|few|TRBD2|TRBJ2-3|16
CSARSLGSGRSDTQYF
TGCAGTGCTAGATCCCTTGGTAGCGGGAGATCAGATACGCAGTATTTT
>TRBV4-3|many|.|TRBJ2-1|15
CASSQDGGLTGEQFF
TGCGCCAGCAGCCAAGATGGGGGCTTGACCGGTGAGCAGTTCTTC
>TRBV11-1|few|.|TRBJ2-7|14
CASSPYAGTDEQYF
TGTGCCAGCAGCCCCTACGCCGGGACCGACGAGCAGTACTTC
>TRBV10-3|many|.|TRBJ1-1|14
CAISETGLNTEAFF
TGTGCCATCAGTGAGACAGGACTGAACACTGAAGCTTTCTTT
>TRBV20-1|.|.|TRBJ2-3|13
CSAREAWADTQYF
TGCAGTGCTAGAGAGGCTTGGGCAGATACGCAGTATTTT
>TRBV7-8|many|TRBD2|TRBJ2-1|16
CASSEPGLAGEGEQFF
TGTGCCAGCAGCGAGCCGGGACTAGCGGGAGAGGGTGAGCAGTTCTTC
>TRBV29-1|.|.|TRBJ1-5|15
CSAYMAGFGNQPQHF
TGCAGCGCCTATATGGCAGGGTTCGGCAATCAGCCCCAGCATTTT
>TRBV29-1|many|.|TRBJ2-7|11
CSVRVGYEQYF
TGCAGCGTCAGGGTAGGCTACGAGCAGTACTTC
>TRBV12-3/TRBV12-4|many|TRBD2|TRBJ2-1|14
CASSISGTYNEQFF
TGTGCCAGCAGTATTAGCGGGACCTACAATGAGCAGTTCTTC
>TRBV7-2|many|TRBD2|TRBJ2-1|16
CASSLLLAGGPHEQFF
TGTGCCAGCAGCTTATTGCTAGCGGGGGGGCCCCATGAGCAGTTCTTC
>TRBV5-1|many|.|TRBJ1-1|14
CASAQQGPSTEAFF
TGCGCCAGCGCCCAGCAGGGCCCGAGCACTGAAGCTTTCTTT
>TRBV7-2|.|.|TRBJ1-2|13
CASSFRGGDGYTF
TGTGCCAGCAGCTTTCGGGGAGGGGATGGCTACACCTTC
>TRBV6-5|.|TRBD2|TRBJ2-1|17
CASSYALAGANKGEQFF
TGTGCCAGCAGTTACGCGCTAGCGGGGGCGAACAAGGGTGAGCAGTTCTTC
>TRBV7-2|many|.|TRBJ1-1|13
CASSSRTYTEAFF
TGTGCCAGCAGCTCCAGGACATACACTGAAGCTTTCTTT
>TRBV7-9|many|.|TRBJ1-4|15
CASSLETGANEKLFF
TGTGCCAGCAGCCTTGAAACGGGCGCTAATGAAAAACTGTTTTTT
>TRBV7-2|.|TRBD2|TRBJ2-1|17
CASSLAGVGGPSNEQFF
TGTGCCAGCAGCTTAGCCGGAGTGGGAGGGCCCTCGAATGAGCAGTTCTTC
>TRBV20-1|.|TRBD2|TRBJ2-1|15
CSAKTGTSGYNEQFF
TGCAGTGCTAAGACGGGGACTAGCGGTTACAATGAGCAGTTCTTC
>TRBV7-9|many|.|TRBJ1-2|16
CASSLASGAGDYGYTF
TGTGCCAGCAGCTTAGCGTCCGGGGCAGGCGACTATGGCTACACCTTC
>TRBV30|.|.|TRBJ2-6|18
CAWSLRSGLNSGANVLTF
TGTGCCTGGAGTTTAAGATCGGGACTCAACTCTGGGGCCAACGTCCTGACTTTC
>TRBV6-1|many|.|TRBJ1-1|14
CASKPGAGNTEAFF
TGTGCCAGCAAACCAGGGGCTGGGAACACTGAAGCTTTCTTT
>TRBV4-3|many|.|TRBJ2-6|16
CASTLQVNSGANVLTF
TGCGCCAGCACGTTGCAGGTTAACTCTGGGGCCAACGTCCTGACTTTC
>TRBV7-8|once|.|TRBJ1-2|16
CASGLALMQARGGYTF
TGTGCCAGCGGCTTAGCGTTAATGCAGGCCCGAGGCGGCTACACCTTC
>TRBV7-2|.|.|TRBJ2-3|13
CASNLPSTDTQYF
TGTGCCAGCAACTTACCTAGCACAGATACGCAGTATTTT
>TRBV20-1|many|TRBD1|TRBJ2-7|15
CSASGQDPSTYEQYF
TGCAGTGCTAGTGGACAGGACCCCTCAACCTACGAGCAGTACTTC
>TRBV29-1|many|TRBD1|TRBJ2-7|13
CSVGQGSHDEQYF
TGCAGCGTTGGACAGGGATCCCACGACGAGCAGTACTTC
>TRBV6-5|many|TRBD2|TRBJ2-5|16
CASSYSIGTSDETQYF
TGTGCCAGCAGTTACTCTATCGGGACTAGCGACGAGACCCAGTACTTC
>TRBV12-3/TRBV12-4|many|.|TRBJ2-1|13
CASSSDTLNEQFF
TGTGCCAGCAGTTCCGACACACTCAATGAGCAGTTCTTC
>TRBV6-5|many|TRBD1|TRBJ2-2|15
CASSYSTGGTGELFF
TGTGCCAGCAGTTACTCGACAGGGGGGACCGGGGAGCTGTTTTTT
>TRBV7-2|few|.|TRBJ2-2|16
CASSPAGSLLAGELFF
TGTGCCAGCAGCCCGGCGGGGAGTCTACTAGCCGGGGAGCTGTTTTTT
>TRBV11-1|.|TRBD2|TRBJ2-1|19
CASSLGLAGEYLSYNEQFF
TGTGCCAGCAGCCTAGGACTAGCGGGGGAATACCTCTCCTACAATGAGCAGTTCTTC
>TRBV5-1|.|.|TRBJ2-1|13
CASSLAGGGDVFF
TGCGCCAGCAGCTTGGCCGGAGGAGGGGACGTGTTCTTC
>TRBV5-1|many|.|TRBJ1-3|17
CASSLGSTGLSGNTIYF
TGCGCCAGCAGCCTGGGGTCAACAGGGCTCTCTGGAAACACCATATATTTT
>TRBV12-3/TRBV12-4|many|.|TRBJ2-1|17
CASSSRDTLSSYNEQFF
TGTGCCAGCAGTTCCCGGGACACCTTAAGCTCCTACAATGAGCAGTTCTTC
>TRBV7-2|many|TRBD1|TRBJ2-2|15
CASSSDRGTPKELFF
TGTGCCAGCAGCTCAGACAGGGGAACACCCAAGGAGCTGTTTTTT